Sequencing of this T cell receptor (beta chain) was carried out in a study of blood T cell repertoires in COVID-19. Sequenced by immunoSEQ multiplex PCR; TCRdb stores in-frame clones only, minus some. In the table there are roughly 150,000 clones, approximately 88% of which are singletons. The CDR3 runs to 16 residues. V lost 3 bases to trimming and J lost 4 bases; unmatched junction nucleotides: 11. Per germline, CDR1 MDHEN and CDR2 SYDVKM. This clone appeared a single time. The V and J genes are TRBV28 and TRBJ1-2; 7 positions agree with TRBD1. This receptor was obtained from a man in his sixties or seventies who had been exposed to COVID-19. The sample taken for sequencing was PBMCs or T cells enriched from blood (not recorded which). The CDR3, as DNA: TGTGCCAGCAGTTTCCCAACAGGGGACGAGTTCTATGGCTACACCTTC. Translated, it gives CASSFPTGDEFYGYTF.